The 26 T cell receptor beta chains below come from one sample, sequenced in a study of breast tumors, draining lymph nodes, adjacent tissues (dated by TCRdb to 2015 to 2016). Lymph node samples were obtained from the axillary draining lymph nodes of breast cancer patients. The method was multiplex PCR. The sample was run on an Illumina HiSeq 2000. The public reads were reanalyzed by TCRdb: fastp trimming at Q25, MiXCR alignment, in-frame beta chains only. Records with the same CDR3 protein are collapsed into one entry carrying the most frequent genes and DNA. This sample lists fewer than 200,000 distinct CDR3 sequences; 30% to 35% were detected once. Of the sample, about 4.5% is held by the ten largest clones. Sequencing used axillary lymph node tissue. These receptors came from a female donor with breast cancer. Some clones in this sample may be carry-over from other donors' samples.

The table lists this clonotype with many counts. J is TRBJ2-1 and V is TRBV4-1; TRBD2 is a possible D gene (5 bases). The CDR3 runs to 15 residues. V lost 8 bases and J lost 5, with 19 bases in between. Germline V gene data show CDR1 as MGHRA and CDR2 as YSYEKL. CDR3 sequence: CASGDTARVDNEQFF. Written as DNA, the CDR3 is TGCGCCAGCGGAGATACAGCGAGGGTGGACAATGAGCAGTTCTTC.

Ten or more counts support this clonotype. V usage is TRBV7-9 and J usage is TRBJ2-1; no clear D. Trimming stripped 2 bases from V and 4 bases from J, with 12 bases between. From germline, CDR1 is SEHNR and CDR2 FQNEAQ (reference sequence). This CDR3 is 15 amino acids long. In DNA form, the CDR3 reads TGTGCCAGCAGCTTATGGAACGGAATATACAATGAGCAGTTCTTC. Translating it yields CASSLWNGIYNEQFF.

The table lists this clonotype with many counts. A much bigger clone sits one base away, suggesting this may be a read error. The chain carries TRBV20-1 and TRBJ1-6; 8 bases map to TRBD1. The J segment lost 9 bases and the V segment lost 3 bases, leaving 10 bases of the junction unmatched. CDR3 size: 15 residues. From germline, CDR1 is DFQATT and CDR2 SNEGSKA (reference sequence). This CDR3 is CSARDPGQGTSPLHF. The CDR3 bases are TGCAGTGCTAGGGATCCAGGACAGGGAACTTCACCCCTCCACTTT.

This clonotype was seen repeatedly, ten times or more. This sequence joins TRBV12-5 and TRBJ2-3; D unresolved. Germline V gene sequence: CDR1 LGHNT, CDR2 FRNRAP. The CDR3 length is 18 residues. Trimming shortened V by 0 bases and J by 1 base, and 17 bases separated the two germline ends. This CDR3 reads CASGLVLVGATRTDTQYF. CDR3 nucleotide sequence: TGTGCTAGTGGTTTGGTTCTGGTTGGAGCGACCCGCACAGATACGCAGTATTTT.

This clonotype has ten or more counts. The V call is TRBV9, the J call TRBJ1-3; no clear D. This CDR3 has 10 amino acids. V was clipped by 10 bases and J by 3 bases, with 5 bases between them. CDR1 is SGDLS, CDR2 YYNGEE, per germline. CDR3 DNA: TGTGCCTCCGGTGGAAACACCATATATTTT. It is translated as CASGGNTIYF.

This chain links TRBV27 with TRBJ2-5; a weak D match, TRBD1 (6 bases). This CDR3 contains 15 residues. V lost 8 bases, J lost 5 bases, and 21 bases lay in between. From germline, CDR1 is MNHEY and CDR2 SMNVEV (reference sequence). CDR3: CASADRNSYNETQYF. CDR3 bases: TGTGCCAGCGCGGACAGAAATTCCTACAATGAGACCCAGTACTTC.

V gene TRBV6-5 combines with J gene TRBJ1-5; unclear D gene. The CDR3 is made up of 15 amino acids. Deletions cut 0 bases from V and 0 bases from J, with 6 bases between. CDR1 is MNHEY, CDR2 SVGAGI, per germline. For the CDR3, the DNA is TGTGCCAGCAGTTACTCCCCCTATAGCAATCAGCCCCAGCATTTT. It is translated as CASSYSPYSNQPQHF.

CDR3 region: CSASIRTGELFF. CDR3 DNA sequence: TGCAGTGCTTCGATACGGACAGGGGAGCTGTTTTTT. The V call is TRBV20-1, the J call TRBJ2-2, with a possible D match to TRBD1 (5 bases). Germline lookup yields CDR1 DFQATT and CDR2 SNEGSKA (reference sequence). The CDR3 extends over 12 amino acids. Trimming left V 5 bases short and J 8 bases short, with 12 bases between.

At least ten counts were recorded for this clonotype. The chain joins TRBV7-9 to TRBJ2-7; TRBD1 matches at 11 bases. This CDR3 comprises 16 residues. Per the germline V gene, CDR1 is SEHNR and CDR2 is FQNEAQ (reference sequence). With V trimmed by 0 bases and J by 4 bases, 5 bases remained unmatched. CDR3 region: CASSLAAGTGGYEQYF. The DNA of the CDR3 is TGTGCCAGCAGCTTAGCCGCGGGGACAGGGGGTTACGAGCAGTACTTC.

In its sample, this clonotype was seen many times. The rearrangement joins TRBV2 to TRBJ1-4; weak D call: TRBD1 (5 bases). The CDR3 is 16 amino acids. Trimming removed 6 bases at V and 7 bases at J, with 21 bases between. Germline loops: CDR1 SNHLY, CDR2 FYNNEI. The CDR3 DNA sequence: TGTGCCAGCAGAAGAACGGGGATGGGGCGAGGTGAAAAACTGTTTTTT. Translated: CASRRTGMGRGEKLFF.

Turning to this clonotype: Relative to the germline gene, one junction end is altered; a read error may explain this. The chain has TRBV20-1 and TRBJ2-3; maybe TRBD2 (5 bases). The CDR3 consists of 11 residues. The V gene's germline CDR1 is DFQATT and CDR2 SNEGSKA (reference sequence). The CDR3 protein is CSALDGGTQSF. CDR3 bases: TGCAGTGCCCTAGACGGAGGTACGCAGTCTTTT.

This clonotype was counted a few times. The chain recombines TRBV19 with TRBJ2-4, with 10 bases fitting TRBD1. Germline V gives CDR1 LNHDA, CDR2 SQIVND (reference sequence). V lost 4 bases and J lost 8; bases outside the gene matches: 5. This CDR3 has 14 residues. CDR3 in amino acids: CASSTGTGVHIQYF. Written as DNA, the CDR3 is TGTGCCAGTAGTACCGGGACAGGGGTTCACATTCAGTACTTC. The full variable domain, rest sourced from reference TRBV19 and TRBJ2-4, is DGGITQSPKYLFRKEGQNVTLSCEQNLNHDAMYWYRQDPGQGLRLIYYSQIVNDFQKGDIAEGYSVSREKKESFPLTVTSAQKNPTAFYLCASSTGTGVHIQYFGAGTRLSVL.

This clonotype was seen many times. V usage is TRBV7-8 and J usage is TRBJ2-7, with D possibly being TRBD1 or TRBD2 (5 bases each). V was pared by 5 bases and J by 4 bases, with 21 bases between. Germline V lookup: CDR1 SGHVS, CDR2 FQNEAQ. This CDR3 region has 16 residues. The CDR3 here is CASSRPRGWESYEQYF. CDR3 nucleotide sequence: TGTGCCAGCAGCCGCCCCCGGGGCTGGGAGTCTTACGAGCAGTACTTC.

The chain links TRBV5-1 to TRBJ1-5; unclear D gene. Germline V CDR1 and CDR2: SGHRS, YFSETQ. V lost 4 bases and J 11 bases, leaving 25 bases between the germline ends. The CDR3 consists of 16 residues. CDR3 in DNA: TGCGCCAGCAGCCCGCTCGGGGTAGCGGGGTTAGAGACCCAGCATTTT. Translated: CASSPLGVAGLETQHF.

The V call is TRBV7-2, the J call TRBJ2-3, with D possibly matching TRBD1 (5 bases). Germline lookup yields CDR1 SGHTA and CDR2 FQGNSA. Trimming took off 2 bases at V and 6 bases at J, with 12 bases between the two ends. The CDR3 is 14 amino acids. In DNA, the CDR3 is TGTACCAGCAGCTTACCAGCACAGGCGGATACGCAGTATTTT. It encodes CTSSLPAQADTQYF.

In its sample, this clonotype was seen a few times. The junction shows a germline mismatch at one end, possibly a read error. The chain carries TRBV11-2 and TRBJ2-3, with a possible D match to TRBD2 (6 bases). Germline V gives CDR1 SGHAT, CDR2 FQNNGV. The CDR3 is made up of 14 amino acids. Here the CDR3 DNA reads TGTGCCAGCAGCCCCGGGACTTCTGCAGATACGCGGTATTTT. Translation: CASSPGTSADTRYF.

The genes are TRBV4-2 and TRBJ2-1; 7 positions match TRBD2. The CDR3 covers 15 residues. From germline, CDR1 is LGHNA and CDR2 YNFKEQ. Trimming removed 5 bases from V and 10 bases from J; junction bases left unmatched: 14. The chain's CDR3 is CASSYSGWGQREQFF. CDR3 nucleotides: TGTGCCAGCAGCTATAGCGGGTGGGGCCAAAGAGAGCAGTTCTTC.

Worth noting for this clonotype: The CDR3 does not end in the conserved phenylalanine or tryptophan, so this is likely a read error. Because the CDR3's place on the DNA is in doubt, the DNA is left out and the CDR3 is given as listed by TCRdb. This sequence joins TRBV7-9 and TRBJ2-5; the listed D gene, TRBD1, was not tested against the DNA. The CDR3 region is 14 residues in length, termini included. The germline gives CDR1 SEHNR, CDR2 FQNEAQ (reference sequence). The CDR3 region is CASSIWTGGETQYL.

In this sample, this clonotype turned up many times. The gene calls are TRBV5-6 and TRBJ2-5, with D perhaps TRBD2 (5 bases). The CDR3 covers 16 residues. Germline loops: CDR1 SGHDT, CDR2 YYEEEE. Deletions cut 3 bases from V and 5 bases from J, with 20 bases between. The chain's CDR3 is CASSWSQEGATETQYF. The CDR3 region has the DNA TGTGCCAGCAGCTGGAGTCAAGAGGGAGCAACGGAGACCCAGTACTTC.

The chain recombines TRBV6-1 with TRBJ1-4; D is ambiguous. Trimming removed 8 bases from V and 0 bases from J, with 10 bases in between. The CDR3 runs to 14 residues. The germline V gene has CDR1 MNHNS and CDR2 SASEGT. The CDR3 DNA sequence: TGTGCCAGCCGGGAGTCTGCAACTAATGAAAAACTGTTTTTT. Its translation is CASRESATNEKLFF.

The J gene is TRBJ1-3, the V gene TRBV7-9; 7 bases agree with TRBD1. V lost 4 bases to trimming and J lost 1 base; unmatched junction nucleotides: 10. The V gene's germline CDR1 is SEHNR and CDR2 FQNEAQ (reference sequence). There are 17 residues in the CDR3. CDR3 sequence (DNA): TGTGCCAGCAGCTCCCTGGACGGGACAGCTTCTGGAAACACCATATATTTT. This translates into CASSSLDGTASGNTIYF.

This clonotype turned up a few times. This chain links TRBV28 with TRBJ2-5; D unclear. The CDR3 is 13 amino acids. V lost 1 base to trimming and J lost 8 bases, with 11 bases between them. Germline V gives CDR1 MDHEN, CDR2 SYDVKM. The CDR3 nucleotides are TGTGCCAGCAGTTTATCATCCCCAACTACCCAGTACTTC. Translation gives CASSLSSPTTQYF.

Concerning this clonotype itself: A single base separates this from a much larger clone, so it may be a read error. The V call is TRBV7-3, the J call TRBJ2-1, with D tentatively TRBD1 or TRBD2 (5 bases each). Trimming pared 0 bases from V and 6 bases from J, leaving 24 bases between. Per the germline V gene, CDR1 is SGHTA and CDR2 is FQGTGA. The CDR3 sequence is 19 residues long. This CDR3 reads CASSLTGLPGPAFTNEQFF. In DNA form, the CDR3 reads TGTGCCAGCAGCTTAACGGGCCTCCCGGGACCAGCGTTCACCAATGAGCAGTTCTTC.

This clonotype was seen a handful of times. A much larger clone sits a single nucleotide away, making a read error possible. The chain recombines TRBV5-6 with TRBJ2-7; D gene unclear. The CDR3 contains 11 residues. CDR1 is SGHDT, CDR2 YYEEEE, per germline. Trimming took off 0 bases at V and 9 bases at J, with 7 bases between the two ends. The CDR3 region is CASSLVGAQYF. Written as DNA, the CDR3 is TGTGCCAGCAGCTTGGTGGGCGCGCAGTACTTC.

This clonotype has at least ten counts. CDR3 sequence: CASRTDRASNQPQHF. The CDR3 nucleotides are TGTGCCAGCAGAACGGACAGGGCTAGCAATCAGCCCCAGCATTTT. The V and J genes are TRBV6-5 and TRBJ1-5; 8 bases are a match to TRBD1. Trimming took 6 bases from V and 0 from J; bases not matched to a gene: 4. CDR3 length equals 15 residues. Germline assignment: CDR1 MNHEY and CDR2 SVGAGI.

Remarks on this clonotype: A read error may be the cause here, since a much bigger clone is one base away. The rearrangement links TRBV20-1 to TRBJ1-2, with 7 bases aligning to TRBD1. This CDR3 has 15 amino acids. CDR1 and CDR2 (germline): DFQATT, SNEGSKA (reference sequence). The CDR3 reads CSARDNRQGMRGYAF. DNA of the CDR3: TGCAGTGCTAGAGATAATAGACAGGGAATGAGGGGCTACGCCTTC.